The source of this TCR beta chain is a study of T cell responses to AZD1222 COVID-19 vaccine. Here immunoSEQ multiplex PCR was the method, and the copy in TCRdb shows in-frame clones only, minus some. The table shows under 100,000 clones, with about 86% occurring only once. CDR3 size: 16 residues. The V segment lost 2 bases and the J segment 1 base; nucleotides outside the gene matches: 7. Germline CDR1 SGHRS, CDR2 YFSETQ. The V gene is TRBV5-1, the J gene TRBJ2-5; TRBD2 agrees at 8 bases. The material sequenced was peripheral blood, taken on day 0 of AZD1222 vaccination. This clonotype was sampled from an adult in good health. The CDR3 loop is CASSFSSGNPQETQYF. Here the CDR3 DNA reads TGCGCCAGCAGCTTTAGTAGCGGGAACCCCCAAGAGACCCAGTACTTC. Filled out from reference TRBV5-1 and TRBJ2-5, the complete variable domain reads KAGVTQTPRYLIKTRGQQVTLSCSPISGHRSVSWYQQTPGQGLQFLFEYFSETQRNKGNFPGRFSGRQFSNSRSEMNVSTLELGDSALYLCASSFSSGNPQETQYFGPGTRLLVL.